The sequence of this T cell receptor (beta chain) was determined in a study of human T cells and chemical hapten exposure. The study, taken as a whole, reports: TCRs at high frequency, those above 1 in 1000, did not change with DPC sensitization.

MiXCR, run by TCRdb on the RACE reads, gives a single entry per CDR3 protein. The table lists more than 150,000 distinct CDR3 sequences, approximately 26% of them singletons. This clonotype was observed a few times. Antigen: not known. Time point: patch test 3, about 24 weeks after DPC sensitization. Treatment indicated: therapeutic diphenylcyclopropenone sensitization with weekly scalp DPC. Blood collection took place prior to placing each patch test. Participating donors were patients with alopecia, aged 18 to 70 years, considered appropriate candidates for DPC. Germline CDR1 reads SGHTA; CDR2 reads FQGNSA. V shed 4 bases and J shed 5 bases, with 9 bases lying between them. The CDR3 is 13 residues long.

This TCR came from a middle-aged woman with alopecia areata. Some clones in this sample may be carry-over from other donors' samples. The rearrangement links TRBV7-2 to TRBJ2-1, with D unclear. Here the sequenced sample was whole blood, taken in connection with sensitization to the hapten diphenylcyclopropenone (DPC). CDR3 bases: TGTGCCAGCAGCTGGAGCCGTGACAATGAGCAGTTCTTC. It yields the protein CASSWSRDNEQFF.